The clone carrying this T cell receptor (beta chain) was seen only a few times. Its antigen is undetermined. With a J-beta primer mix and a sample-barcoded 5' primer, a second PCR ran roughly 6 to 11 cycles. TCRdb analysed the 5' RACE reads with MiXCR anew, one entry per CDR3 protein. The sample includes approximately 1,100,000 distinct CDR3 sequences, over 35% of them seen just once. The data are from a study of blood T cells in healthy people across ages. Whole-study results and caveats: Strong correlation existed between TCR beta diversity and naive T cell percentage.

V shed 3 bases, J shed 8 bases, and the junction held 11 bases outside the gene matches. The CDR3 totals 15 residues. The germline V gene has CDR1 LNHNV and CDR2 YYDKDF (reference sequence). The source is a woman aged 60 to 75 in good health. Sequencing used blood. V and J are TRBV15 and TRBJ2-3; 7 nucleotides align to TRBD2. The CDR3 loop reads CATSSLTSAHGTQYF. The CDR3 DNA reads as TGTGCCACCAGCAGTTTAACTAGCGCTCATGGTACGCAGTATTTT.